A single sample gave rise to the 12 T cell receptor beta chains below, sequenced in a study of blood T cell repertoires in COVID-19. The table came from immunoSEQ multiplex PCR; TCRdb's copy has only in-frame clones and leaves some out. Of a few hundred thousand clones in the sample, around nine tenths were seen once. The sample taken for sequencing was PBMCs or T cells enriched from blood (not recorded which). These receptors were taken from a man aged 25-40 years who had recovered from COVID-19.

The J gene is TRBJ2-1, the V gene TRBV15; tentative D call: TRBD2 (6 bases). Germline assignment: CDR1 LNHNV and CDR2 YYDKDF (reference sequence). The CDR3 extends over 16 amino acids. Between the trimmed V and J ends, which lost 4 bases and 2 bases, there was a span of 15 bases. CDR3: CATSTKSGTAYNEQFF. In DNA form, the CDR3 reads TGTGCCACCAGCACGAAATCTGGGACTGCCTACAATGAGCAGTTCTTC. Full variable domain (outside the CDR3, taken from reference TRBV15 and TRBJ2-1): DAMVIQNPRYQVTQFGKPVTLSCSQTLNHNVMYWYQQKSSQAPKLLFHYYDKDFNNEADTPDNFQSRRPNTSFCFLDIRSPGLGDTAMYLCATSTKSGTAYNEQFFGPGTRLTVL.

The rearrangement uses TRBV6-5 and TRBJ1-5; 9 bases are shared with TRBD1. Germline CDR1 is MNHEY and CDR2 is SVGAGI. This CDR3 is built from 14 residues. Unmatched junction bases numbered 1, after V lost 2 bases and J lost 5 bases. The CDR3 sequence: CASSYRTGDQPQHF. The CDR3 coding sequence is TGTGCCAGCAGTTACCGGACAGGGGATCAGCCCCAGCATTTT.

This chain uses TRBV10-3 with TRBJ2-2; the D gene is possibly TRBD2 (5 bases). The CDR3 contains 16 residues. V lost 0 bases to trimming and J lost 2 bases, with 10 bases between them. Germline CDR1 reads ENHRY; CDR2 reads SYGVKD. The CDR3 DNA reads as TGTGCCATCAGTGAGTCGATAACGGGAAACACCGGGGAGCTGTTTTTT. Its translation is CAISESITGNTGELFF.

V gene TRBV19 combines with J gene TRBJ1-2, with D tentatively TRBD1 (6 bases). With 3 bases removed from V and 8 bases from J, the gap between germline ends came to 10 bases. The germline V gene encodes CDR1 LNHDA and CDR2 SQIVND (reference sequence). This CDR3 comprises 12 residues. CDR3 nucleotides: TGTGCCAGTAGTATTAGCACAGGGGGCTACACCTTC. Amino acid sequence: CASSISTGGYTF.

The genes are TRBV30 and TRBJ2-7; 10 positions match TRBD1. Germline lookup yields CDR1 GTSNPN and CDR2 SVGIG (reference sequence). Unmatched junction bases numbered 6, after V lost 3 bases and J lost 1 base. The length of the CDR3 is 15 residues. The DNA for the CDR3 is TGTGCCTGGAGGGGACAGGGGAGGATTTCCTACGAGCAGTACTTC. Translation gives CAWRGQGRISYEQYF.

The CDR3 bases are TGTGCCAGCAGCTTAACCTACGCGGGGGGCGCTTCTGGCTACACCTTC. Protein product: CASSLTYAGGASGYTF. V usage is TRBV11-2 and J usage is TRBJ1-2; a possible D gene is TRBD1 (6 bases). In germline, CDR1 is SGHAT, CDR2 FQNNGV. V lost 2 bases and J 7 bases, leaving 20 bases between the germline ends. The CDR3 covers 16 residues.

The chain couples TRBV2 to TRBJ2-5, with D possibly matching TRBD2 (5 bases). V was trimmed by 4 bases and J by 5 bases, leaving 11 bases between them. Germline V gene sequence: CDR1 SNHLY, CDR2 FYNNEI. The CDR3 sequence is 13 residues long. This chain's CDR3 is CASSVGERETQYF. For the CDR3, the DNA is TGTGCCAGCAGTGTCGGGGAGAGGGAGACCCAGTACTTC.

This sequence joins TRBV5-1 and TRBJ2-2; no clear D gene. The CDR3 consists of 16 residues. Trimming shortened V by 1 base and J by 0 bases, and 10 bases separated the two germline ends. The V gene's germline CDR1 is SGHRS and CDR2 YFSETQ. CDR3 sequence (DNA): TGCGCCAGCAGCTTGTTACCCGCGACGAACACCGGGGAGCTGTTTTTT. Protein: CASSLLPATNTGELFF.

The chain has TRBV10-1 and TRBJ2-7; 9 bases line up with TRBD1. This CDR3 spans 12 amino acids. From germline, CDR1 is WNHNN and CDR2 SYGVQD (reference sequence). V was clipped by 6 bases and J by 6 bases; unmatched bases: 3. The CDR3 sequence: CASSVTGGEQYF. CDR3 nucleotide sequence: TGCGCCAGCAGCGTGACAGGGGGCGAGCAGTACTTC.

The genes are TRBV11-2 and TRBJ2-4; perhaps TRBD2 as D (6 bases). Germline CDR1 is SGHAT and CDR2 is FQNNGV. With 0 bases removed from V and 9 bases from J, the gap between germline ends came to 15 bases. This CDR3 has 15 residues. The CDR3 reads CASSLEVEGTTIQYF. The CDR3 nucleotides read TGTGCCAGCAGCTTAGAGGTGGAGGGTACTACCATTCAGTACTTC.

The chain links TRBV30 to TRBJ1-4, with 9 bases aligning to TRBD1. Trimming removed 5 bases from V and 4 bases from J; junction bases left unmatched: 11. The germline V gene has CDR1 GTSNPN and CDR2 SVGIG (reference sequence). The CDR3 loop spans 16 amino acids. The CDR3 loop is CAWGIPGQGLNEKLFF. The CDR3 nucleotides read TGTGCCTGGGGCATCCCGGGACAGGGACTTAATGAAAAACTGTTTTTT.

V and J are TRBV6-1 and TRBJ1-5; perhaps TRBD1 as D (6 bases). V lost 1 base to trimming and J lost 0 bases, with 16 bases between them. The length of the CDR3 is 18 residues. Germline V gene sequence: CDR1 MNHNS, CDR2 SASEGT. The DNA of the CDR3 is TGTGCCAGCAGTGAAGAATACAGGGATTTCTATAGCAATCAGCCCCAGCATTTT. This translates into CASSEEYRDFYSNQPQHF.